One sample yielded the 16 T cell receptor beta chains listed below, sequenced in a study of OX40 agonist ivuxolimab in advanced cancers. Profiling relied on immunoSEQ multiplex PCR, and the TCRdb table lists in-frame clones only, not all of them. The sample comprises under 90,000 clones, about 93% of which are singletons, and roughly an eighth rests with the top ten. The sample here was CD4+ or CD8+ T cells sorted from blood, taken in a trial of the OX40 agonist ivuxolimab. The source of these receptors is an adult with an advanced solid tumor such as melanoma, head and neck, liver or kidney cancer.

The chain couples TRBV5-1 to TRBJ2-3; TRBD1 agrees at 7 bases. This CDR3 has 14 residues. V lost 3 bases to trimming and J lost 6 bases; unmatched junction nucleotides: 7. The germline V gene encodes CDR1 SGHRS and CDR2 YFSETQ. This CDR3 reads CASSSGQNGDTQYF. CDR3 nucleotide sequence: TGCGCCAGCAGCTCGGGACAGAATGGCGATACGCAGTATTTT.

The chain employs TRBV13 and TRBJ1-2; D remains unclear. The CDR3 runs to 12 residues. V dropped 7 bases and J dropped 14 bases, with 20 bases sitting between them. Germline CDR1 and CDR2: PRHDT and FYEKMQ (reference sequence). The CDR3 DNA reads TGTGCCAGCACCAAAATCCGGGCCCTCGTTACCTTC. As protein: CASTKIRALVTF.

The rearrangement joins TRBV9 to TRBJ1-1, with D perhaps matching TRBD1 (6 bases). Germline V gene data show CDR1 as SGDLS and CDR2 as YYNGEE. V dropped 3 bases and J dropped 2 bases, with 14 bases sitting between them. CDR3 length equals 15 residues. The chain's CDR3 is CASSEQGLLNTEAFF. CDR3 DNA: TGTGCCAGCAGCGAACAGGGATTATTAAACACTGAAGCTTTCTTT.

The rearrangement links TRBV28 to TRBJ1-5; no clear D. The CDR3 runs 15 residues. V lost 6 bases and J lost 2, with 14 bases in between. The germline V gene encodes CDR1 MDHEN and CDR2 SYDVKM. The CDR3 nucleotides read TGTGCCAGCAGCTTGGACCCGGGCGGCAATCAGCCCCAGCATTTT. Its translation: CASSLDPGGNQPQHF.

The rearrangement uses TRBV10-1 and TRBJ2-2; D gene uncertain. The CDR3 spans 14 residues. Germline loops: CDR1 WNHNN, CDR2 SYGVQD (reference sequence). Trimming removed 5 bases at V and 0 bases at J, with 7 bases between. The CDR3 DNA reads TGCGCCAGCAGTCCGCGAGCGAACACCGGGGAGCTGTTTTTT. Amino acids: CASSPRANTGELFF.

V usage is TRBV4-3 and J usage is TRBJ1-4, with a weak D call TRBD1 (5 bases). CDR1 is LGHNA and CDR2 is YSLEER in the germline V gene. Between the trimmed V and J ends, which lost 0 bases and 12 bases, there was a span of 14 bases. This CDR3 has 14 residues. CDR3 coding DNA: TGCGCCAGCAGCCAAGACACCCGGACAACGGAACTGTTTTTT. This encodes CASSQDTRTTELFF.

V gene TRBV11-2 combines with J gene TRBJ2-7; D is undetermined. V lost 5 bases, J lost 2 bases, and 7 bases lay in between. CDR1 is SGHAT and CDR2 is FQNNGV in the germline V gene. The CDR3 extends over 12 amino acids. The CDR3 here is CASSLTPYEQYF. The CDR3 bases are TGTGCCAGCAGCCTCACTCCCTACGAGCAGTACTTC.

This clone was picked up a small number of times. The rearrangement uses TRBV27 and TRBJ2-7; 13 bases are a match to TRBD2. V gave up 6 bases and J gave up 5 bases; unmatched junction bases: 1. This CDR3 region has 13 residues. Germline V gene sequence: CDR1 MNHEY, CDR2 SMNVEV (reference sequence). The DNA of the CDR3 is TGTGCCAGCAGAGGACTAGCGGGAGACGAGCAGTACTTC. This sequence encodes CASRGLAGDEQYF.

This clone was picked up one time. The J gene is TRBJ1-5, the V gene TRBV21-1. TRBV21-1 is a pseudogene. The CDR3 runs 15 residues. CDR3 amino acids: CAPQLGKGRDQPQHF. The CDR3 DNA sequence: TGTGCCCCTCAGCTGGGGAAAGGAAGGGATCAGCCCCAGCATTTT.

The V gene is TRBV6-5, the J gene TRBJ2-2; D could derive from TRBD1 or TRBD2 (5 bases each). The germline V and J ends were trimmed by 2 bases and 6 bases, with 7 bases remaining between them. There are 13 residues in the CDR3. Germline V gene data show CDR1 as MNHEY and CDR2 as SVGAGI. The CDR3 loop reads CASSYGGAGELFF. CDR3 DNA sequence: TGTGCCAGCAGTTACGGGGGTGCCGGGGAGCTGTTTTTT.

This chain connects TRBV7-9 to TRBJ1-3; 8 bases match TRBD1. The junction had 6 bases not matched to a gene; V was cut back by 6 bases and J by 2 bases. Germline V lookup: CDR1 SEHNR, CDR2 FQNEAQ (reference sequence). The CDR3 totals 15 residues. CDR3 loop: CASSPTTGAGNTIYF. The CDR3 DNA reads TGTGCCAGCAGTCCGACGACAGGGGCTGGAAACACCATATATTTT. The complete variable domain, with remaining parts taken from reference TRBV7-9 and TRBJ1-3, reads DTGVSQNPRHKITKRGQNVTFRCDPISEHNRLYWYRQTLGQGPEFLTYFQNEAQLEKSRLLSDRFSAERPKGSFSTLEIQRTEQGDSAMYLCASSPTTGAGNTIYFGEGSWLTVV.

A few counts support this clone. This chain links TRBV28 with TRBJ2-1, with TRBD2 identical over 14 bases. The V gene's germline CDR1 is MDHEN and CDR2 SYDVKM. V shed 3 bases and J 3 bases; nucleotides not matched to a gene: 7. This CDR3 is 18 amino acids long. The DNA for the CDR3 is TGTGCCAGCAGTTTGGGACTAGCGGGAGATCGGGGCTACAATGAGCAGTTCTTC. It translates to CASSLGLAGDRGYNEQFF.

The V gene is TRBV15, the J gene TRBJ2-1; D possibly matches TRBD1 or TRBD2 (6 bases each). Trimming took off 3 bases at V and 0 bases at J, with 12 bases between the two ends. The CDR3 runs to 16 residues. In germline, CDR1 is LNHNV, CDR2 YYDKDF (reference sequence). CDR3: CATSREGGSSYNEQFF. Here the CDR3 DNA reads TGTGCCACCAGCAGGGAAGGGGGGTCCTCCTACAATGAGCAGTTCTTC.

The chain links TRBV27 to TRBJ2-3, with no clear D. The CDR3 is 13 amino acids. V was trimmed by 3 bases and J by 2 bases, leaving 6 bases between them. Germline V CDR1 and CDR2: MNHEY, SMNVEV (reference sequence). The CDR3 is CASSLRDTDTQYF. CDR3 DNA sequence: TGTGCCAGCAGTTTGAGAGACACAGATACGCAGTATTTT.

V gene TRBV7-3 combines with J gene TRBJ2-1, with TRBD2 matching 12 bases. The ends lost 1 base at V and 6 bases at J; junction bases unmatched: 1. Looked up from germline, CDR1 is SGHTA and CDR2 is FQGTGA. The CDR3 is 15 residues long. The CDR3 protein is CASSLMTSGSNEQFF. CDR3 bases: TGTGCCAGCAGCTTAATGACTAGCGGGAGCAATGAGCAGTTCTTC.

V is TRBV14 and J is TRBJ2-1; 9 bases align to TRBD2. The CDR3 extends over 14 amino acids. The V gene's germline CDR1 is SGHDN and CDR2 FVKESK. V dropped 1 base and J dropped 12; count of bases not matched to a gene: 7. CDR3 sequence reads: CASSQAAGGPGQFF. In DNA form, the CDR3 reads TGTGCCAGCAGCCAAGCAGCGGGGGGCCCCGGGCAGTTCTTC.